This TCR beta chain was sequenced in a study of Ad26.COV2.S vaccination and SARS-CoV-2 variants. Here immunoSEQ multiplex PCR was the method, and the copy in TCRdb shows in-frame clones only, minus some. This sample yields about 350,000 clones, of which roughly nine tenths are seen a single time; 3.9% belongs to the top ten. The CDR3 runs 12 residues. Deletions cut 0 bases from V and 6 bases from J, with 4 bases between. Germline assignment: CDR1 SGHDT and CDR2 YYEEEE. Findings and caveats of the study: Vaccine and placebo groups showed comparable non-spike TCR breadth. Analytic work on TCR breadth and depth might have understated the full extent of total T cell responses.

Concerning this clone: The target antigen is unknown. This sample includes further DNA sequences coding for the same CDR3.

The V and J genes are TRBV5-6 and TRBJ2-1; D ambiguous. This receptor was obtained from a human donor who had recovered from COVID-19. Sequenced material: peripheral blood, taken after recovery from COVID-19. CDR3 DNA: TGTGCCAGCAGCTTGGCGGTCAATGAGCAGTTCTTC. Its translation: CASSLAVNEQFF.